The 11 T cell receptor beta chains below were found in one sample sequenced in a study of blood T cell repertoires in COVID-19. The data were produced by immunoSEQ multiplex PCR, yet TCRdb's version contains in-frame clones alone and is incomplete. The profile covers around 200,000 clones, with less than 90% appearing a single time and under 25% taken by the ten largest. Sequenced: peripheral blood. These receptors were obtained from a man aged 65-85 years with active or convalescent COVID-19.

This rearrangement joins TRBV24-1 to TRBJ2-3; D is perhaps TRBD2 (5 bases). The germline V gene encodes CDR1 KGHDR and CDR2 SFDVKD. V dropped 3 bases and J dropped 3 bases, with 12 bases sitting between them. This CDR3 is 15 amino acids long. As DNA, the CDR3 is TGTGCCACCAGTGATAGCGGTCAATGGACAGATACGCAGTATTTT. Translating it yields CATSDSGQWTDTQYF.

The chain uses TRBV19 and TRBJ2-1, with 10 bases aligning to TRBD2. This CDR3 comprises 14 residues. V shed 5 bases, J shed 9 bases, and the junction held 7 bases outside the gene matches. Germline V gives CDR1 LNHDA, CDR2 SQIVND (reference sequence). Here the CDR3 DNA reads TGTGCCAGTAGTCGAGGGACTAGCGAGGGTGAGCAGTTCTTC. Residues: CASSRGTSEGEQFF.

V gene TRBV19 combines with J gene TRBJ2-3; 8 bases match TRBD1. CDR1 LNHDA and CDR2 SQIVND come from the germline V gene (reference sequence). The J segment lost 0 bases and the V segment lost 9 bases, leaving 11 bases of the junction unmatched. The CDR3 covers 16 residues. CDR3: CASSDRAGPSTDTQYF. CDR3 coding DNA: TGTGCCAGCTCGGACAGGGCCGGACCTAGCACAGATACGCAGTATTTT.

For this clone: Other DNA sequences within the sample encode an identical CDR3. V and J are TRBV5-1 and TRBJ2-7, with D possibly TRBD1 on 5 matching bases. There are 13 residues in the CDR3. CDR1 and CDR2 (germline): SGHRS, YFSETQ. V lost 0 bases, J lost 4 bases, and 8 bases lay in between. The CDR3 loop reads CASSLAAGYEQYF. DNA for the CDR3: TGCGCCAGCAGCTTGGCCGCAGGGTACGAGCAGTACTTC. Looking up the rest from reference TRBV5-1 and TRBJ2-7 gives the full variable domain: KAGVTQTPRYLIKTRGQQVTLSCSPISGHRSVSWYQQTPGQGLQFLFEYFSETQRNKGNFPGRFSGRQFSNSRSEMNVSTLELGDSALYLCASSLAAGYEQYFGPGTRLTVT.

Only one count was recorded for this clone. V usage is TRBV5-6 and J usage is TRBJ2-5; D may be TRBD2 (7 bases). Per the germline V gene, CDR1 is SGHDT and CDR2 is YYEEEE. The V end was cut by 1 base, the J end by 5 bases, with 15 bases between. The CDR3 consists of 15 residues. As DNA, the CDR3 is TGTGCCAGCAGCTTGCGAGGGGGGGTACTGGAGACCCAGTACTTC. Translating gives CASSLRGGVLETQYF.

This rearrangement joins TRBV4-3 to TRBJ1-1, with 9 bases identical to TRBD1. The length of the CDR3 is 16 residues. Germline V CDR1 and CDR2: LGHNA, YSLEER. V dropped 4 bases and J dropped 0; count of bases not matched to a gene: 6. CDR3 bases: TGCGCCAGCAGCCCACAGGGGGCCGATGTGAACACTGAAGCTTTCTTT. This codes for CASSPQGADVNTEAFF.

The table lists this clone with a few counts. The rearrangement uses TRBV5-1 and TRBJ1-1, with TRBD1 matching over 9 bases. V shed 0 bases and J 11 bases; nucleotides not matched to a gene: 11. CDR3 length: 15 residues. The germline CDR1 and CDR2 sequences are SGHRS and YFSETQ. CDR3 nucleotide sequence: TGCGCCAGCAGCTTGGACGGGACAGGGCCCTTGATGGCTTTCTTT. Amino acid sequence: CASSLDGTGPLMAFF.

This chain connects TRBV19 to TRBJ1-2; maybe TRBD1 (5 bases). The length of the CDR3 is 14 residues. V gave up 5 bases and J gave up 3 bases, with 13 bases separating them. Looked up from germline, CDR1 is LNHDA and CDR2 is SQIVND (reference sequence). CDR3 amino acids: CASSPGQPHYGYTF. CDR3 sequence (DNA): TGTGCCAGTAGTCCCGGACAACCTCACTATGGCTACACCTTC.

This clone was seen a single time. V is TRBV10-3 and J is TRBJ1-5, with D perhaps TRBD1 (6 bases). The CDR3 totals 16 residues. Trimming removed 1 base from V and 4 bases from J, with 14 bases in between. Germline V gene sequence: CDR1 ENHRY, CDR2 SYGVKD. Here the CDR3 DNA reads TGTGCCATCAGTGAGTACCGGGACACACAGAATCAGCCCCAGCATTTT. It encodes CAISEYRDTQNQPQHF.

The chain links TRBV27 to TRBJ2-7; D gene ambiguous. This CDR3 is built from 13 residues. V was trimmed by 0 bases and J by 3 bases, leaving 6 bases between them. Germline assignment: CDR1 MNHEY and CDR2 SMNVEV (reference sequence). DNA of the CDR3: TGTGCCAGCAGTTTATCCAGTTACTACGAGCAGTACTTC. Encoded protein: CASSLSSYYEQYF.

The chain has TRBV27 and TRBJ1-4; 7 nucleotides match TRBD1. Trimming took 5 bases from V and 8 from J; bases not matched to a gene: 8. This CDR3 is built from 14 residues. Germline values: CDR1 MNHEY, CDR2 SMNVEV (reference sequence). CDR3 sequence reads: CASSLRGPGEKLFF. CDR3 sequence (DNA): TGTGCCAGCAGTCTTAGGGGGCCAGGCGAAAAACTGTTTTTT. The full variable domain, its missing parts supplied by reference TRBV27 and TRBJ1-4, is EAQVTQNPRYLITVTGKKLTVTCSQNMNHEYMSWYRQDPGLGLRQIYYSMNVEVTDKGDVPEGYKVSRKEKRNFPLILESPSPNQTSLYFCASSLRGPGEKLFFGSGTQLSVL.